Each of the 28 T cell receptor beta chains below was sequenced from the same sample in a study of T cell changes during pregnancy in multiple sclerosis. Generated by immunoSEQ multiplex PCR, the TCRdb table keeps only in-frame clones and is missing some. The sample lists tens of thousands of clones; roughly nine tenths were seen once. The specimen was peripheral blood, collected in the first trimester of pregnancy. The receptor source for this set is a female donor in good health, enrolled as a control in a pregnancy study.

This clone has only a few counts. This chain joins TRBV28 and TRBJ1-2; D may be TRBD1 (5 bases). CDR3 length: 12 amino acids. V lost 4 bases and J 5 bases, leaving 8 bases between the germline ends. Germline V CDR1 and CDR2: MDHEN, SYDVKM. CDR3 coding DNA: TGTGCCAGCAGTTCGACAGAATATGGCTACACCTTC. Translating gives CASSSTEYGYTF.

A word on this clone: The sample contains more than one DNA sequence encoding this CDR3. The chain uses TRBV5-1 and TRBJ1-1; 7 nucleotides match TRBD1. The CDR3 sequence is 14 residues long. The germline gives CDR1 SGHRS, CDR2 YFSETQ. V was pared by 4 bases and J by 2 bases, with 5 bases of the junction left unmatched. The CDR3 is CASSRDRANTEAFF. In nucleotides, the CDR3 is TGCGCCAGCAGCCGCGACAGGGCCAACACTGAAGCTTTCTTT.

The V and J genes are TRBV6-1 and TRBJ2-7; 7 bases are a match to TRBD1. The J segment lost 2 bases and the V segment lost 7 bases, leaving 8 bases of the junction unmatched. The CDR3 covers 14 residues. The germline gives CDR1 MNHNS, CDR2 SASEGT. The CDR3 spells CASTAGTVTYEQYF. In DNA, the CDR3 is TGTGCCAGCACTGCCGGGACAGTGACCTACGAGCAGTACTTC.

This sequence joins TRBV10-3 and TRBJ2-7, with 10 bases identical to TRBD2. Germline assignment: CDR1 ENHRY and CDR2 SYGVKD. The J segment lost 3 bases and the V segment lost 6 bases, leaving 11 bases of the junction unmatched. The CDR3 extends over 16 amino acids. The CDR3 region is CAISLSGGKSNYEQYF. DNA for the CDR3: TGTGCCATCAGCCTTAGCGGGGGGAAATCTAACTACGAGCAGTACTTC.

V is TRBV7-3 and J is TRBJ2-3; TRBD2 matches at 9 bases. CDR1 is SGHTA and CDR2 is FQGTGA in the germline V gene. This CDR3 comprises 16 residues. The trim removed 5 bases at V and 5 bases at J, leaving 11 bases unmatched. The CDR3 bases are TGTGCCAGCAGCCCACTAGCGGGCCCCATGAGAGATACGCAGTATTTT. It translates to CASSPLAGPMRDTQYF.

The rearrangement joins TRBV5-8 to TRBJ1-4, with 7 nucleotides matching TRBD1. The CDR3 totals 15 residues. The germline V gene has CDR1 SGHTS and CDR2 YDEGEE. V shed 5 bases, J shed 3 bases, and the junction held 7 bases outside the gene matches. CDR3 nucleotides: TGTGCCAGCAGTTACACCGGGACAGCTAATGAAAAACTGTTTTTT. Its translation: CASSYTGTANEKLFF.

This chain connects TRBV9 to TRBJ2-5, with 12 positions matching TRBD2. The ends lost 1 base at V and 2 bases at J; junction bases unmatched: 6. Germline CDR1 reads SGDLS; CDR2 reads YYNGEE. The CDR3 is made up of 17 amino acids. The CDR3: CASSVLGLAGTQETQYF. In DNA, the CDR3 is TGTGCCAGCAGCGTATTAGGACTAGCGGGAACACAAGAGACCCAGTACTTC.

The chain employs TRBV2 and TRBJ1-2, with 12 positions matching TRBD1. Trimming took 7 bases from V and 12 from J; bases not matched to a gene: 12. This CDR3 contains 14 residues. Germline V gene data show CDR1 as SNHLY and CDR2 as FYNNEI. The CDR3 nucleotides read TGTGCCAGCATTCCGGGACAGGGGGCTCCGTCGAACACCTTC. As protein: CASIPGQGAPSNTF.

The CDR3 loop is CASRPPSGDSPRETF. The CDR3 coding sequence is TGTGCCAGCAGACCACCCTCCGGGGACAGCCCCCGGGAAACCTTC. The chain carries TRBV27 and TRBJ1-2; TRBD1 matches 7 bases. The CDR3 runs 15 residues. With V trimmed by 6 bases and J by 14 bases, 21 bases remained unmatched. CDR1 is MNHEY, CDR2 SMNVEV, per germline (reference sequence).

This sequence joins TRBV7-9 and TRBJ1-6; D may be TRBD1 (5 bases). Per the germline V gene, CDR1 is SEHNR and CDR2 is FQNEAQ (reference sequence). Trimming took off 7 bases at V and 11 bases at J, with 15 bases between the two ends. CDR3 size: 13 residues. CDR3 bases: TGTGCCAGCAACGCAAAGGGGTCGACACCCCTCCACTTT. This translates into CASNAKGSTPLHF.

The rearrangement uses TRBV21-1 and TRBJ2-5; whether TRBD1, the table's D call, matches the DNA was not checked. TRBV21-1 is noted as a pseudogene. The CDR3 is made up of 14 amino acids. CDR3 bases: TGTGCCAGCCTCAAACAGGCTAGGGTGGAGACCCAGTACTTC. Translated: CASLKQARVETQYF.

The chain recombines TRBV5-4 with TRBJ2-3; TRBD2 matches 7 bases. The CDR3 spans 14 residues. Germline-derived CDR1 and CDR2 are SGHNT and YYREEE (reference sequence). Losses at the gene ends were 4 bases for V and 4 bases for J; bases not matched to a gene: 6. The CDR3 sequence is CASSRGEAPDTQYF. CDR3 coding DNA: TGTGCCAGCAGCCGGGGGGAGGCCCCAGATACGCAGTATTTT. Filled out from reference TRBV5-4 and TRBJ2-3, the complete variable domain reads ETGVTQSPTHLIKTRGQQVTLRCSSQSGHNTVSWYQQALGQGPQFIFQYYREEENGRGNFPPRFSGLQFPNYSSELNVNALELDDSALYLCASSRGEAPDTQYFGPGTRLTVL.

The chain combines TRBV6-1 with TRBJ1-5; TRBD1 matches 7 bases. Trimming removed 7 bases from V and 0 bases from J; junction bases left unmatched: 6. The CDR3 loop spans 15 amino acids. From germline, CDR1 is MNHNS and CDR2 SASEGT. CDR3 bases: TGTGCCAGCACCTTGACAGGGTATAGCAATCAGCCCCAGCATTTT. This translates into CASTLTGYSNQPQHF.

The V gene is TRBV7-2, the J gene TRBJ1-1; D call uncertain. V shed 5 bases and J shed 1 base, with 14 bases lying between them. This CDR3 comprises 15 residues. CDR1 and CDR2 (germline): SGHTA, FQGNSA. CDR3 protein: CASSPWPRQNTEAFF. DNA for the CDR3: TGTGCCAGCAGCCCTTGGCCGCGGCAGAACACTGAAGCTTTCTTT.

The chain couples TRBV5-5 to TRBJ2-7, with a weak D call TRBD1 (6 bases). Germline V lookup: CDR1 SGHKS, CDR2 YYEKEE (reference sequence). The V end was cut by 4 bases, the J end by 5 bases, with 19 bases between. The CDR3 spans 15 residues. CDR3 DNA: TGTGCCAGCAGCAGAGAAGGGACATGGGGCCACGAGCAGTACTTC. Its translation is CASSREGTWGHEQYF.

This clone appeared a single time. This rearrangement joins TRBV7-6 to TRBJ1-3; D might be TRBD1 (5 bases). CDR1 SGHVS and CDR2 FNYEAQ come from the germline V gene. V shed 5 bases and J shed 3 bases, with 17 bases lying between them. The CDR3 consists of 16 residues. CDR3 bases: TGTGCCAGCAGCGCTGCGGCGGCAGGGAATGGAAACACCATATATTTT. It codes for CASSAAAAGNGNTIYF.

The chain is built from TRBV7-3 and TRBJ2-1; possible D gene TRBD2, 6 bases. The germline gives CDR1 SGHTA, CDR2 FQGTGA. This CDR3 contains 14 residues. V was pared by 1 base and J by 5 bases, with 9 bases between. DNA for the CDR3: TGTGCCAGCAGCTTAATGCGCGGGGACAATGAGCAGTTCTTC. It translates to CASSLMRGDNEQFF.

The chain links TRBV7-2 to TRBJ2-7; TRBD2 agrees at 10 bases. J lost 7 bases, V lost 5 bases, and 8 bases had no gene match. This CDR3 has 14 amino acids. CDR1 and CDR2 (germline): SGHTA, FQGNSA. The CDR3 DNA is TGTGCCAGCAGCCTGACTAGCGGGTGGACGGAGCAGTACTTC. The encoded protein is CASSLTSGWTEQYF.

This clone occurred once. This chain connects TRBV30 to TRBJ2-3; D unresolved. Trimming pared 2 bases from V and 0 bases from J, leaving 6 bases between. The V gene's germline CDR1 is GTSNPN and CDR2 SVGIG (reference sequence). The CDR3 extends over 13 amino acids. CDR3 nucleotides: TGTGCCTGGAGTCCCTACAGCACAGATACGCAGTATTTT. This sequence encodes CAWSPYSTDTQYF. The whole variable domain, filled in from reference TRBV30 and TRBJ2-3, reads SQTIHQWPATLVQPVGSPLSLECTVEGTSNPNLYWYRQAAGRGLQLLFYSVGIGQISSEVPQNLSASRPQDRQFILSSKKLLLSDSGFYLCAWSPYSTDTQYFGPGTRLTVL.

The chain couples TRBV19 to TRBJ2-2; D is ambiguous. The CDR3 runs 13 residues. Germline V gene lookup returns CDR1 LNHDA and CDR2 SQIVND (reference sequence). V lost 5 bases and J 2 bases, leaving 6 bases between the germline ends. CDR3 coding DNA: TGTGCCAGTAGTGGCTTTAACACCGGGGAGCTGTTTTTT. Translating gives CASSGFNTGELFF.

The CDR3 loop is CASNNKDRGESDEQYF. The DNA of the CDR3 is TGTGCCAGCAACAATAAGGACAGGGGGGAGTCGGACGAGCAGTACTTC. The J gene is TRBJ2-7, the V gene TRBV7-9; 10 bases align to TRBD1. J lost 5 bases, V lost 7 bases, and 14 bases had no gene match. The CDR3 has 16 amino acids. Germline values: CDR1 SEHNR, CDR2 FQNEAQ (reference sequence).

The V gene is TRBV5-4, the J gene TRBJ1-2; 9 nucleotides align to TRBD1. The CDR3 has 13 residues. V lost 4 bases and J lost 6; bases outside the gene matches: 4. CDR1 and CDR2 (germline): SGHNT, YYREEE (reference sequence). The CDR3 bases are TGTGCCAGCAGCCGGGACAGGGTCGATGGCTACACCTTC. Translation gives CASSRDRVDGYTF.

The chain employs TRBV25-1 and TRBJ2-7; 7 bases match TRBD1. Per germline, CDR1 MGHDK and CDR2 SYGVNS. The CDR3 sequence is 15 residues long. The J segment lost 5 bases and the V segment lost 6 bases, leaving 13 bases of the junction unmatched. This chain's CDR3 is CASSIAQTGSDEQYF. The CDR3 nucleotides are TGTGCCAGCAGCATAGCTCAGACAGGGAGCGACGAGCAGTACTTC.

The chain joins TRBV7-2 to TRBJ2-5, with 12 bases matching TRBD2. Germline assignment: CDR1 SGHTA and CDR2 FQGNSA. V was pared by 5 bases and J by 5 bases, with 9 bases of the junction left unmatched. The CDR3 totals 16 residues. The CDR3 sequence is CASSRRLAGEGETQYF. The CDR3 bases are TGTGCCAGCAGCCGTAGACTAGCGGGAGAGGGTGAGACCCAGTACTTC.

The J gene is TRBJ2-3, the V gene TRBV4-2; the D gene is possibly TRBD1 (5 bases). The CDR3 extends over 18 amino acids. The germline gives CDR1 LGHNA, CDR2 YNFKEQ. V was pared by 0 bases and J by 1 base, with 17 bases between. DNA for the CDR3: TGTGCCAGCAGCCAAGATGTTTTGCGGCGCAGGGGCACAGATACGCAGTATTTT. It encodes CASSQDVLRRRGTDTQYF.

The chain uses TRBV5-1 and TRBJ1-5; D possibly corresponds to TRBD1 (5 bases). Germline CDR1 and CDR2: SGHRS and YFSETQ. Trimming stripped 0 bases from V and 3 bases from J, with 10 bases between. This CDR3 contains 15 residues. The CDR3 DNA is TGCGCCAGCAGCTTGGAAGGGGTCCCCAATCAGCCCCAGCATTTT. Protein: CASSLEGVPNQPQHF.

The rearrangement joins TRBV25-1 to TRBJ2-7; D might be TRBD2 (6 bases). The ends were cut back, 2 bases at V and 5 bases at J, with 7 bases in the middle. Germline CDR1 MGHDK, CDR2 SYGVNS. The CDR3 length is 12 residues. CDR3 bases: TGTGCCAGCAGTGAAGGGGGGAACGAGCAGTACTTC. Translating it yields CASSEGGNEQYF.

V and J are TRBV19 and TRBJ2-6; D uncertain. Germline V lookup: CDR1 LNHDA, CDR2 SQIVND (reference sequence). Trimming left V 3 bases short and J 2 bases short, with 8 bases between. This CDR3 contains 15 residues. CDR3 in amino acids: CASSMVRTGANVLTF. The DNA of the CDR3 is TGTGCCAGTAGTATGGTCAGGACTGGGGCCAACGTCCTGACTTTC.